These 11 T cell receptor beta chains were all obtained from the same sample, sequenced in a study of tumor-infiltrating lymphocytes in primary liver carcinoma. From 500 to 600 ng of total RNA, TCR beta-specific cDNA was reverse-transcribed using a constant-region primer. TCR beta libraries came from three nested multiplex PCR rounds using slightly modified ARM-PCR. PCR rounds one and two used TRBV1-TRBV30 forward primers with a C-beta reverse primer for around 9 cycles each. From the multiplex PCR reads, TCRdb called clonotypes with MiXCR, one entry per CDR3 protein. The profile shows 84,000 or so distinct CDR3 sequences, approximately 70% of them singletons. Investigators took RNA and DNA out together from about 21-30 mg of unsorted bulk tissue. Sequenced material: liver tumor tissue from sampling region 1. Indicated subset: tumor region T1, superior pole. The source is a man between 35 and 55 years old with primary liver carcinoma and hepatitis B virus infection.

Of note for this clonotype: This may be a read error: a much more frequent sequence differs by one nucleotide. The rearrangement joins TRBV10-2 to TRBJ2-3; 9 positions match TRBD2. The CDR3 is 18 residues long. Germline V gives CDR1 WSHSY, CDR2 SAAADI. Unmatched junction bases numbered 16, after V lost 3 bases and J lost 6 bases. CDR3 DNA sequence: TGCGCCAGCAGTGAAAGGGACTTCGCGGGAGGGCCTAGGGATACGCAGTATTTT. As protein: CASSERDFAGGPRDTQYF.

This clonotype has at least ten counts. The genes are TRBV4-1 and TRBJ1-4, with D possibly being TRBD1 (5 bases). Trimming shortened V by 0 bases and J by 8 bases, and 16 bases separated the two germline ends. Germline CDR1 is MGHRA and CDR2 is YSYEKL. This CDR3 is 16 amino acids long. The CDR3 spells CASSQDQARGNEKLFF. CDR3 nucleotide sequence: TGCGCCAGCAGCCAAGATCAGGCGAGGGGAAACGAAAAACTGTTTTTT.

With regard to this clonotype: The junction shows a germline mismatch at one end, possibly a read error. The CDR3 region has the DNA TGTGCCGGCAGCCATGATTTTGGGCTAGCGGGAAACAATGAGCAGTTCTTC. Its translation: CAGSHDFGLAGNNEQFF. The rearrangement links TRBV4-2 to TRBJ2-1, with 9 nucleotides matching TRBD2. The CDR3 contains 17 residues. From germline, CDR1 is LGHNA and CDR2 YNFKEQ.

About this clonotype itself: The junction departs from germline at one end; a sequencing error may be responsible. J is TRBJ2-1 and V is TRBV11-1; the D gene is possibly TRBD2 (6 bases). The CDR3 length is 16 residues. In germline, CDR1 is SGHAT, CDR2 FQDESV (reference sequence). In nucleotides, the CDR3 is TGTGTCAGCAGGTTAGGCCTGGGACTTCCTATGCATGAGCAGTTCTTC. Translation: CVSRLGLGLPMHEQFF.

This clonotype was picked up one time. A read error may be the cause here, since a much bigger clone is one base away. The rearrangement uses TRBV5-1 and TRBJ2-7; D remains ambiguous. The CDR3 length is 12 residues. The germline V gene has CDR1 SGHRS and CDR2 YFSETQ. The CDR3 nucleotides are TGCGCCAGCAACTTGGCTAGAGACGAGCAGTACTTC. Translation gives CASNLARDEQYF. Complete variable domain (other parts from reference TRBV5-1 and TRBJ2-7): KAGVTQTPRYLIKTRGQQVTLSCSPISGHRSVSWYQQTPGQGLQFLFEYFSETQRNKGNFPGRFSGRQFSNSRSEMNVSTLELGDSALYLCASNLARDEQYFGPGTRLTVT.

Worth noting for this clonotype: A read error may produce the germline difference seen at one junction end. The J gene is TRBJ2-7, the V gene TRBV6-5; a possible D gene is TRBD2 (6 bases). Per germline, CDR1 MNHEY and CDR2 SVGAGI. The CDR3 covers 14 residues. DNA for the CDR3: TGTGCAAGCAGAACAGGAGGGGAATGGAACGAGCAGCATTTC. Its protein product is CASRTGGEWNEQHF.

This clonotype was seen a single time. The chain recombines TRBV4-1 with TRBJ2-1; TRBD2 agrees at 10 bases. Germline V gene lookup returns CDR1 MGHRA and CDR2 YSYEKL. Unmatched junction bases numbered 25, after V lost 9 bases and J lost 2 bases. The CDR3 covers 21 residues. CDR3 sequence reads: CARNQGGPRASGRSPYNEQFF. DNA of the CDR3: TGCGCCAGAAACCAAGGAGGCCCCAGGGCTAGCGGGAGATCCCCCTACAATGAGCAGTTCTTC.

The V gene is TRBV5-5, the J gene TRBJ2-7; D perhaps matches TRBD2 (6 bases). This CDR3 has 14 residues. The V gene lost 2 bases and the J gene lost 6 bases, with 15 bases spanning the gap. Germline V gene sequence: CDR1 SGHKS, CDR2 YYEKEE (reference sequence). CDR3 nucleotides: TGTGCCAGCAGCTTAACTAGTGGGGACTGCGAGCAGTACTTC. Protein sequence: CASSLTSGDCEQYF.

The table lists this clonotype with many counts. This chain uses TRBV6-1 with TRBJ2-2, with 8 nucleotides matching TRBD1. The CDR3 runs 15 residues. The V gene's germline CDR1 is MNHNS and CDR2 SASEGT. V shed 8 bases and J 5 bases; nucleotides not matched to a gene: 10. CDR3 amino acids: CASRERQGATGELFF. CDR3 DNA sequence: TGTGCCAGCCGAGAGAGGCAGGGGGCAACCGGGGAGCTGTTTTTT.

With respect to this clonotype: One end of the junction varies from germline; a read error may be responsible. V is TRBV6-2 or TRBV6-3 and J is TRBJ2-7; 11 positions match TRBD2. Germline V lookup: CDR1 MNHEY, CDR2 SVGEGT. This CDR3 is built from 14 residues. CDR3 amino acids: CASRRGTSGYELYF. CDR3 in DNA: TGCGCCAGCAGACGCGGGACTAGCGGTTACGAGCTGTACTTC.

The sample holds one count of this clonotype. V and J are TRBV29-1 and TRBJ2-7; TRBD1 matches 9 bases. The CDR3 runs to 14 residues. Germline-derived CDR1 and CDR2 are SQVTM and ANQGSEA. J lost 3 bases, V lost 7 bases, and 10 bases had no gene match. CDR3 sequence: CSAAYRGRGYEQYF. The CDR3 bases are TGCAGCGCAGCCTACAGGGGGCGGGGCTACGAGCAGTACTTC.